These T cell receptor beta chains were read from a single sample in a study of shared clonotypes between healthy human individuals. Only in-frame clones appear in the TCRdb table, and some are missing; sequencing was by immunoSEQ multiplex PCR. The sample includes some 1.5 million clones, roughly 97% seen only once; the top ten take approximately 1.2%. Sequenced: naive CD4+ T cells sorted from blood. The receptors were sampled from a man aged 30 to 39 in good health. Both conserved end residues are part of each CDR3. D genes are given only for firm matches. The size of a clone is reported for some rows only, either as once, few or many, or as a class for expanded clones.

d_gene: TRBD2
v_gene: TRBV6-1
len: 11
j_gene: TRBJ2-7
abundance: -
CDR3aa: CASNSGGPAYF
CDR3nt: TGTGCCAGCAATTCGGGGGGTCCAGCGTACTTC

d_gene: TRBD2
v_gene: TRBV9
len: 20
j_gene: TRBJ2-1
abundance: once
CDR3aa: CASSAPQTSGRPLFYNEQFF
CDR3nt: TGTGCCAGCAGCGCCCCCCAGACTAGCGGGAGGCCACTCTTTTACAATGAGCAGTTCTTC

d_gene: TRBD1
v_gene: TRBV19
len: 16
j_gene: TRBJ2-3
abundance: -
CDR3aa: CASSIRGQGSTDTQYF
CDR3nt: TGTGCCAGTAGTATAAGGGGACAGGGGAGCACAGATACGCAGTATTTT

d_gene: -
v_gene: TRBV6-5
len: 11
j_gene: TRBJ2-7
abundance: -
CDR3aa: CASRQGYEQYF
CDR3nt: TGTGCCAGCAGACAGGGCTACGAGCAGTACTTC

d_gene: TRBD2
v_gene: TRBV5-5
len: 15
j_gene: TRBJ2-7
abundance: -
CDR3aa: CASSLGLAELYEQYF
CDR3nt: TGTGCCAGCAGCCTTGGACTAGCGGAGTTATACGAGCAGTACTTC

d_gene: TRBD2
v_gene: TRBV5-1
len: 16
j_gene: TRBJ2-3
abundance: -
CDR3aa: CASTVGLALGTDTQYF
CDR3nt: TGCGCCAGCACCGTGGGACTAGCGCTCGGCACAGATACGCAGTATTTT

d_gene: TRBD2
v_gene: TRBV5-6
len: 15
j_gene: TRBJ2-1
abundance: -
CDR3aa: CASSPGLAGVYEQFF
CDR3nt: TGTGCCAGCAGCCCGGGACTAGCGGGAGTATATGAGCAGTTCTTC

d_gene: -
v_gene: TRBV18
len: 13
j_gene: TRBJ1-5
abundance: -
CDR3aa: CASSPDSNQPQHF
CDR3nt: TGTGCCAGCTCACCGGATAGCAATCAGCCCCAGCATTTT

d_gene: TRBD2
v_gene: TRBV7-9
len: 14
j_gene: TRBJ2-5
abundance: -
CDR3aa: CASSETSEGETQYF
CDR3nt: TGTGCCAGCAGCGAGACTAGCGAAGGAGAGACCCAGTACTTC

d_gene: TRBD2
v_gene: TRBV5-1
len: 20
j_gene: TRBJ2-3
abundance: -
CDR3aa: CASSLVPLGTSGSIPDTQYF
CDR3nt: TGCGCCAGCAGCTTGGTTCCTCTCGGGACTAGCGGGAGTATCCCAGATACGCAGTATTTT

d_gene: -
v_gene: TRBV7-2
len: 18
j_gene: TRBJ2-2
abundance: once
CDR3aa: CASSTWGPTSANTGELFF
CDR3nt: TGTGCCAGCAGCACGTGGGGGCCGACAAGCGCGAACACCGGGGAGCTGTTTTTT

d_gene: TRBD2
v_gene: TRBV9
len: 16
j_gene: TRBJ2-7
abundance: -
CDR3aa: CASSADIAGGPSEQYF
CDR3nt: TGTGCCAGCAGCGCCGACATAGCGGGAGGGCCGAGCGAGCAGTACTTC

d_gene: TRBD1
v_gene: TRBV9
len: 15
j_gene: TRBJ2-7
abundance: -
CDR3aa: CASSVNPQGADEQYF
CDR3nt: TGTGCCAGCAGCGTCAACCCACAGGGGGCTGACGAGCAGTACTTC

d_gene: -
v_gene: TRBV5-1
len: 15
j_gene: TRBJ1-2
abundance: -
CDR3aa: CASSLALGPGAGYTF
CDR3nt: TGCGCCAGCAGCTTGGCATTAGGACCGGGGGCGGGCTACACCTTC

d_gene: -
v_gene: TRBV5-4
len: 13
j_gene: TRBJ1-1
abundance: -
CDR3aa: CASSLRMNTEAFF
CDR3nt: TGTGCCAGCAGCTTAAGGATGAACACTGAAGCTTTCTTT

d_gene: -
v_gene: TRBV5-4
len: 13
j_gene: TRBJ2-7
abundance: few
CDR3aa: CASSTSGIGEQYF
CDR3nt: TGTGCCAGCAGCACCTCAGGGATCGGCGAGCAGTACTTC

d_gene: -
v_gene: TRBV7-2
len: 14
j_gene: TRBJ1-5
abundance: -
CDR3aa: CASSSSGTTQPQHF
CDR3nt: TGTGCCAGCAGCTCCTCAGGGACAACTCAGCCCCAGCATTTT

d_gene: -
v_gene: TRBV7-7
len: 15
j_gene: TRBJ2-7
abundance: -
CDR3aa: CASSLVGHNSYEQYF
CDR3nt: TGTGCCAGCAGCTTGGTGGGACATAACTCCTACGAGCAGTACTTC

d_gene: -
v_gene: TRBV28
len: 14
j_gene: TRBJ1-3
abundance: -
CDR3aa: CASSLQGAGNTIYF
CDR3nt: TGTGCCAGCAGTTTACAGGGAGCTGGAAACACCATATATTTT

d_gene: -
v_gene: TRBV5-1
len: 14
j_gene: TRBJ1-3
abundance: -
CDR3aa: CASSLTNTGNTIYF
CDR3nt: TGCGCCAGCAGCTTGACGAACACTGGAAACACCATATATTTT

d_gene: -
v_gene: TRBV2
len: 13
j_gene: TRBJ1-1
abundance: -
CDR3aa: CASSLRAYTEAFF
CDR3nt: TGTGCCAGCAGTTTGAGGGCTTACACTGAAGCTTTCTTT

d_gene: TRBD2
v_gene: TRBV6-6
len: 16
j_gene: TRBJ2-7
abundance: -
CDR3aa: CASSYLLGGSSYEQYF
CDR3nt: TGTGCCAGCAGTTATCTTCTGGGCGGGAGCTCCTACGAGCAGTACTTC

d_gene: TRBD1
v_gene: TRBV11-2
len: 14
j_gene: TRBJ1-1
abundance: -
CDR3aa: CASSLVAGGGEAFF
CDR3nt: TGTGCCAGCAGCTTAGTGGCAGGGGGCGGTGAAGCTTTCTTT

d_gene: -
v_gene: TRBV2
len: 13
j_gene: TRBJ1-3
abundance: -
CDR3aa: CAVHRDGGNTIYF
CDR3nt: TGTGCCGTACACAGGGACGGGGGAAACACCATATATTTT

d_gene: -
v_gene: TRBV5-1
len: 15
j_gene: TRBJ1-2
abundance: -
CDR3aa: CASSVDSGDHYGYTF
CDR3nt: TGCGCCAGCAGTGTGGACAGCGGTGATCACTATGGCTACACCTTC

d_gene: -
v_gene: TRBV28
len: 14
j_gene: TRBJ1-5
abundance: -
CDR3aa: CASSLAERNQPQHF
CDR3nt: TGTGCCAGCAGTTTAGCAGAAAGGAATCAGCCCCAGCATTTT

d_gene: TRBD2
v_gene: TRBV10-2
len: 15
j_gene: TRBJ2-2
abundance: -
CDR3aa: CASTLAGSNTGELFF
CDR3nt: TGCGCCAGCACCTTAGCGGGGTCGAACACCGGGGAGCTGTTTTTT

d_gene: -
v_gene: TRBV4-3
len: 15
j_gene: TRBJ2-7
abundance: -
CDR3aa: CASSQITRGPNEQYF
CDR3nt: TGCGCCAGCAGCCAGATTACTAGGGGCCCTAACGAGCAGTACTTC

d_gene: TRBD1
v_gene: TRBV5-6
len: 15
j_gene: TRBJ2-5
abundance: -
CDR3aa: CASNLRQGLQETQYF
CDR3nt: TGTGCCAGCAACCTAAGACAGGGCCTCCAAGAGACCCAGTACTTC

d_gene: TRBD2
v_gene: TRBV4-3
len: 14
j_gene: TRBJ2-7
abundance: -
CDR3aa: CASSPTSVSYEQYF
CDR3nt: TGCGCCAGCAGCCCGACTAGCGTTTCCTACGAGCAGTACTTC

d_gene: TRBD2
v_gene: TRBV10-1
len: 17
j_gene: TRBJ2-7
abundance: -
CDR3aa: CASSESRGTSWGYEQYF
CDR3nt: TGCGCCAGCAGTGAGTCTCGGGGGACTAGCTGGGGCTACGAGCAGTACTTC

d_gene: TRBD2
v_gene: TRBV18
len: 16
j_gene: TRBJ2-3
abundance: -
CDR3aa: CASSPLGAGGTDTQYF
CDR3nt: TGTGCCAGCTCACCCCTAGGAGCGGGAGGAACAGATACGCAGTATTTT

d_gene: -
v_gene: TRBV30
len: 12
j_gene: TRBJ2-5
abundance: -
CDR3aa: CAWAGGGETQYF
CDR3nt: TGTGCCTGGGCCGGGGGAGGAGAGACCCAGTACTTC

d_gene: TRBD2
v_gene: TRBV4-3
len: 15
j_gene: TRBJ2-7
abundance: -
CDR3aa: CASSQDAVAGYQQYF
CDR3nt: TGCGCCAGCAGCCAAGATGCCGTAGCGGGTTATCAGCAGTACTTC

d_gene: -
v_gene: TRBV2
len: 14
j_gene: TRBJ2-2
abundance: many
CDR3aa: CASTSPLDTGELFF
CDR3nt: TGTGCCAGCACTAGCCCCCTTGACACCGGGGAGCTGTTTTTT

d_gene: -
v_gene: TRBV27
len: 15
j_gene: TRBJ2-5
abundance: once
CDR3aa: CASTDVGGRQETQYF
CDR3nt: TGTGCCAGCACCGATGTGGGAGGACGCCAAGAGACCCAGTACTTC

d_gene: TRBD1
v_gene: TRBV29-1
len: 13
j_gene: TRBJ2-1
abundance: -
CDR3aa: CSVDRGPYNEQFF
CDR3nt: TGCAGCGTCGACAGGGGGCCCTACAATGAGCAGTTCTTC

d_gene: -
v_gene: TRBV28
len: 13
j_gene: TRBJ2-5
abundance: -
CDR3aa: CASSETGRETQYF
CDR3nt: TGTGCCAGCAGTGAGACAGGTCGAGAGACCCAGTACTTC

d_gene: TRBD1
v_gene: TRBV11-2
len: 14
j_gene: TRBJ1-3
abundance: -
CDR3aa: CASSSRDRRVVYDF
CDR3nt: TGTGCCAGCAGCTCCCGGGACAGGCGCGTAGTATATGATTTT

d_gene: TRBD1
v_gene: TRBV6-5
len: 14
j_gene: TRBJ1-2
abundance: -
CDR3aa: CASSDTGTGEGYTF
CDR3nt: TGTGCCAGCAGTGATACCGGGACAGGGGAGGGCTACACCTTC

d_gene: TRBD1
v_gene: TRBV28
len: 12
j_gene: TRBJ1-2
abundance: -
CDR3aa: CASSSTGAGYTF
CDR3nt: TGTGCCAGCAGTTCGACAGGGGCCGGCTACACCTTC

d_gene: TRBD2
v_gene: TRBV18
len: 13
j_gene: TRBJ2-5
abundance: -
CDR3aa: CASSPTGGETQYF
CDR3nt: TGTGCCAGCTCACCTACGGGGGGAGAGACCCAGTACTTC

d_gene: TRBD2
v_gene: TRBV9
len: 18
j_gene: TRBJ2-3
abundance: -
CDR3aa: CASSLPPGAGGPTDTQYF
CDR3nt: TGTGCCAGCAGCCTACCACCGGGGGCGGGAGGCCCGACGGATACGCAGTATTTT

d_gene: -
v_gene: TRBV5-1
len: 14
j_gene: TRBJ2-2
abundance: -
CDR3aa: CASSGNGHTGELFF
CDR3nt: TGCGCCAGCAGCGGGAATGGGCACACCGGGGAGCTGTTTTTT

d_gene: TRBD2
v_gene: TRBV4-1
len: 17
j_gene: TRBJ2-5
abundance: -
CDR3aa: CASSHLEGGIVEETQYF
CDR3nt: TGCGCCAGCAGCCACTTGGAGGGAGGGATTGTAGAAGAGACCCAGTACTTC

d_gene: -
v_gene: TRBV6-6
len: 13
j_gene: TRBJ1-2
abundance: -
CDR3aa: CASVAQSGADYTF
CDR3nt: TGTGCCAGCGTCGCCCAGTCGGGGGCCGACTACACCTTC

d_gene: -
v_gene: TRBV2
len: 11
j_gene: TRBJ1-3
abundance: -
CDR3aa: CASSFGNTIYF
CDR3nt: TGTGCCAGCTCCTTTGGAAACACCATATATTTT

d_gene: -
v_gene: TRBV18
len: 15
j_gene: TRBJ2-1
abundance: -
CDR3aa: CASSPPRHPSDEQFF
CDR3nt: TGTGCCAGCTCACCACCGCGACACCCAAGCGATGAGCAGTTCTTC

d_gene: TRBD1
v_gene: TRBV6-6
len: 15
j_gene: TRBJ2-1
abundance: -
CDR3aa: CASSHRQGNWNEQFF
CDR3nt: TGTGCCAGCAGTCACCGACAGGGGAATTGGAATGAGCAGTTCTTC

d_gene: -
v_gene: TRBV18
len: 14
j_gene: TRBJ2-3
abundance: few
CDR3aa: CASHAGTDTDTQYF
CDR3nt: TGTGCCAGCCACGCGGGGACCGACACAGATACGCAGTATTTT

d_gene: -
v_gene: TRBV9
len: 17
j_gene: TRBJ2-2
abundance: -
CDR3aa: CASSVVSSIGGTGELFF
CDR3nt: TGTGCCAGCAGCGTAGTATCCTCTATAGGGGGGACCGGGGAGCTGTTTTTT

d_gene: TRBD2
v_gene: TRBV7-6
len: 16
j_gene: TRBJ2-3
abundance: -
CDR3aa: CASSSRTSGSTDTQYF
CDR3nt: TGTGCCAGCAGCTCCCGGACTAGCGGGAGCACAGATACGCAGTATTTT